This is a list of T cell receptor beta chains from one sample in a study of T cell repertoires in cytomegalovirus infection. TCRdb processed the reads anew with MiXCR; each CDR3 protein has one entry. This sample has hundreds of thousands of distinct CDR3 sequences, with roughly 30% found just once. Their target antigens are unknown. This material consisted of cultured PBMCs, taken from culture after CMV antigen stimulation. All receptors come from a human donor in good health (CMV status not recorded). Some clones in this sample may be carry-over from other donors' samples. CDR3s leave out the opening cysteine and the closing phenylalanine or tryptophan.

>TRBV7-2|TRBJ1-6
ASSLGSRGSPLH
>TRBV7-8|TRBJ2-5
ASSEEGLWETQY
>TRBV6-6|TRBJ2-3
ASRGLLTDTQY
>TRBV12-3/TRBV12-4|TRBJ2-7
ASSTKGGTATRYEQY
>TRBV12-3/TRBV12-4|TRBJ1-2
ASTAGQGMVYT
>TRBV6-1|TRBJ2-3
ASNRRTYGGDTQY
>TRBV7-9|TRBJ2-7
ASSFDRSSEQY
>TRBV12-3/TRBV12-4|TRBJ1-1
ASGRQGAPTEAF
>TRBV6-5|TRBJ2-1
ASSYSPSPPEQF
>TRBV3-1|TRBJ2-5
ASSPYIDRQETQY
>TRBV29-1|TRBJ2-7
SVENGRAGDEQY
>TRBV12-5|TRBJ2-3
ASGPGTGGIDTQY
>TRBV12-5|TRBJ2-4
ASGLEYSAAKNIQY
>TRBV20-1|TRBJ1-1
SAREKDRAVMNTEAF
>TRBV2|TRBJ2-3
ASRREYTDTQY
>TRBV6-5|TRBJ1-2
ASTRQAHLYGYT
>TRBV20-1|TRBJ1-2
SAHGIQGYGYT
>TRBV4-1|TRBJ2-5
ASSHRWASGTETQN
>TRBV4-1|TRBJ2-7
ASSHYPSGDNSYEQY
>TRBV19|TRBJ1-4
ASSVGQVEKLF
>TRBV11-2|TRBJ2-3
ASTPRGADTQY
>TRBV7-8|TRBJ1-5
ASSLAYFDLNIGANQPQH
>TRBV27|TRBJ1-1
ASSFSFGAEAF
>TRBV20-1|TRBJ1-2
SARGQIDGYT
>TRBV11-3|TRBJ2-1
ASSPTGLNEQF
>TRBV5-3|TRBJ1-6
ASSLGGQSPLH
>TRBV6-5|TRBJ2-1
ASRWGGSYNEQF
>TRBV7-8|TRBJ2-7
ASSPRTGPSSYEQY
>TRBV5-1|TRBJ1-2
ASSLDLQGGKGYT
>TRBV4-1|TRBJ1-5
ASSQARWGENQPQH
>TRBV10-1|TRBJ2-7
ASRGGQGSHEQY
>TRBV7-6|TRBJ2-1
ASSPRSGGINNEQF
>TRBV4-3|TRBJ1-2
ASSQDLLLGYT
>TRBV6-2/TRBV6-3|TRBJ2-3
ASSYTAGEDTQY
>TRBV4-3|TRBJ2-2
ASSPDLGIGELF
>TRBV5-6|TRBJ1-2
ASSLDGGVDGYT
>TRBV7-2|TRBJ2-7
ASSSEPPGAPYEQY
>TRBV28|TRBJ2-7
ASSTSSGRLAQQY
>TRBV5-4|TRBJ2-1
ASSSRTATYNEQF
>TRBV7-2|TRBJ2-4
ASSIGLSRSRAKNIQY
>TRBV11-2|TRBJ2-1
ASSLQGLASYNEQF
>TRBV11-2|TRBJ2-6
ASSESSGANVLT
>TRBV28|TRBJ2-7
ASSPPQGAYEQY
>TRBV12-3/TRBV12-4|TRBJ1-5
ASPPRVRASNQPQH
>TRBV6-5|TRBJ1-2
ASRPWGNYGYT
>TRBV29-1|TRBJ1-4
SVTTAGDEKLF
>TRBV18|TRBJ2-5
ASSPPSSSETQY
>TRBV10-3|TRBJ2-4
AISEFGSQNIQY
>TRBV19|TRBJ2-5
ASSIDLVRQETQY
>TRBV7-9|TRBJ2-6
ASSSDRRRSGANVLT
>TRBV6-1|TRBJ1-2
ASSEALPRTGRTT
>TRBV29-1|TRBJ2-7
SVERLAGDREQY
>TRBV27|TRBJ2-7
ASSSVRRYEQY